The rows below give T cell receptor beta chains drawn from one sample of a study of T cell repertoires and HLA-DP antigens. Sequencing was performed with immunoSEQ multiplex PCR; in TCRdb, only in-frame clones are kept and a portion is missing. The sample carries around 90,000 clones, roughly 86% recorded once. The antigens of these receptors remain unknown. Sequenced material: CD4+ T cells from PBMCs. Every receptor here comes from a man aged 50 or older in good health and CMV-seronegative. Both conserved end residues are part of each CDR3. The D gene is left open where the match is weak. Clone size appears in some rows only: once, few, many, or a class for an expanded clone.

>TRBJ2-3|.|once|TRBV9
TGTGCCAGCAGCGTAGGGGGGGATACGCAGTATTTT
CASSVGGDTQYF
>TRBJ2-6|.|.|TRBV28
TGTGCCAGCAGTTTCCCCAGCTCTGGGGCCAACGTCCTGACTTTC
CASSFPSSGANVLTF
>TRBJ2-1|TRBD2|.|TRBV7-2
TGTGCCAGCAGCTTTACGGGAGGGCCTCGGGAGCAGTTCTTC
CASSFTGGPREQFF
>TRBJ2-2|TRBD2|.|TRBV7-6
TGTGCCAGCAGCTTTCGGACTAGCGGGGCCGGGGAGCTGTTTTTT
CASSFRTSGAGELFF
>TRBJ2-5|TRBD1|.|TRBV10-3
TGTGCCATCAGGGGAGCAGGGGGCCAAGAGACCCAGTACTTC
CAIRGAGGQETQYF
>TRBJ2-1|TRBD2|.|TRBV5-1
TGCGCCAGCAGCTTGGTCGGGACTAGTGAAAATGAGCAGTTCTTC
CASSLVGTSENEQFF
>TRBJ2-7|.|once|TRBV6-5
TGTGCCAGCAGTTACTACGGGGAGCAGTACTTC
CASSYYGEQYF
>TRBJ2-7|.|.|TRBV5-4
TGTGCCAGCAGCTTGGATGCCGGCCCCTACGAGCAGTACTTC
CASSLDAGPYEQYF
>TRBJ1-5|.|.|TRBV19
TGTGCCAGTGCCGGGGACTATAGCAATCAGCCCCAGCATTTT
CASAGDYSNQPQHF
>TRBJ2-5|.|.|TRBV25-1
TGTGCCAGCAGTCGGTGGGGACAGACGGTTGGGGGGCAGTACTTC
CASSRWGQTVGGQYF